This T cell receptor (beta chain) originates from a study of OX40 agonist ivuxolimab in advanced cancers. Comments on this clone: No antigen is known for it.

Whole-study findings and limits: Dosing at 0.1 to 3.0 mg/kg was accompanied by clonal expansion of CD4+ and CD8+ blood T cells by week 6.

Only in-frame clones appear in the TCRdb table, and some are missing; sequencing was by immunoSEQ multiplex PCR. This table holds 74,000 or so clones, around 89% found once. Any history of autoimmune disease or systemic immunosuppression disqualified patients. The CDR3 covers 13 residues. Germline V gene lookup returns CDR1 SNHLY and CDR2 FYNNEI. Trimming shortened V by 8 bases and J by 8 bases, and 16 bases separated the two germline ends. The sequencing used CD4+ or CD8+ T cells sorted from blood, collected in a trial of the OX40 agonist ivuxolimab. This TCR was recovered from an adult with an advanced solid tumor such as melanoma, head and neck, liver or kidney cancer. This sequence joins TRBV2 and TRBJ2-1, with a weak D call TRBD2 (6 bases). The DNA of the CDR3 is TGTGCCAGCCGAAAGGCGGGACGCGATGAGCAGTTCTTC. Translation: CASRKAGRDEQFF.